What follows is one T cell receptor beta chain and its context. The antigen remains undetermined. The sample originates from a study of OX40 agonist ivuxolimab in advanced cancers. Findings and limits, study-wide: Expansion of clones was among the lowest in partial responders at 0.1-3.0 mg/kg.

Profiled with immunoSEQ multiplex PCR; TCRdb holds only in-frame clones, not every one. The data hold 65,000 to 95,000 clones, with approximately 82% observed a single time. Trimming took off 4 bases at V and 2 bases at J, with 10 bases between the two ends. The CDR3 length is 14 residues. Germline CDR1 is SGHTA and CDR2 is FQGNSA. The source was CD4+ or CD8+ T cells sorted from blood, collected in a trial of the OX40 agonist ivuxolimab. The rearrangement joins TRBV7-2 to TRBJ2-3, with a possible D match to TRBD1 (5 bases). The sequence came from an adult with an advanced solid tumor such as melanoma, head and neck, liver or kidney cancer. The CDR3 protein is CASSSTEDTDTQYF. The CDR3 DNA reads as TGTGCCAGCAGCTCGACAGAAGACACAGATACGCAGTATTTT.